These T cell receptor beta chains were read from a single sample in a study of shared clonotypes between healthy human individuals. Sequencing used immunoSEQ multiplex PCR; TCRdb keeps in-frame clones, though not all of them. The sample has some 1 million clones; about 75% are singletons. Source material: memory CD4+ T cells sorted from blood. These receptors were obtained from a man younger than 35 in good health. CDR3s include the opening cysteine and the closing phenylalanine or tryptophan. D genes are given only for firm matches. The listing skips clone size in some rows; elsewhere it reads once, few, many or a size class.

TRBV19	.	TRBD1	TRBJ1-5	CASSLGQGGRGNQPQHF	TGTGCCAGTAGCCTTGGACAGGGCGGCAGGGGCAATCAGCCCCAGCATTTT
TRBV4-2	few	.	TRBJ1-6	CASSQDSGNNSPLHF	TGTGCCAGCAGCCAAGACAGCGGTAATAATTCACCCCTCCACTTT
TRBV14	.	TRBD1	TRBJ1-4	CASSQEGDRRTEKLFF	TGTGCCAGCAGCCAAGAGGGGGACAGGCGGACTGAAAAACTGTTTTTT
TRBV5-4	.	.	TRBJ2-5	CASSWARETQYF	TGTGCCAGCAGCTGGGCGCGCGAGACCCAGTACTTC
TRBV5-4	.	.	TRBJ2-7	CASSILRGGGSKQYF	TGTGCCAGCAGCATATTAAGAGGGGGAGGGAGTAAGCAGTACTTC
TRBV21-1	.	.	TRBJ2-1	CASSKVGPLGWNEQFF	TGTGCCAGCAGCAAAGTGGGCCCCTTGGGGTGGAATGAGCAGTTCTTC
TRBV15	.	TRBD1	TRBJ2-5	CATSRSGTGETQYF	TGTGCCACCAGCAGATCCGGGACAGGGGAGACCCAGTACTTC
TRBV5-1	.	.	TRBJ1-4	CASSLEGSANEKLFF	TGCGCCAGCAGCTTGGAGGGGTCGGCTAATGAAAAACTGTTTTTT
TRBV29-1	.	.	TRBJ2-3	CSVEVGGTDTQYF	TGCAGCGTAGAAGTGGGCGGCACAGATACGCAGTATTTT
TRBV10-3	once	TRBD2	TRBJ2-3	CAISEQGGRADTQYF	TGTGCCATCAGTGAGCAGGGCGGGAGGGCAGATACGCAGTATTTT
TRBV5-1	.	.	TRBJ2-2	CASSLVADYTGELFF	TGCGCCAGCAGCTTGGTAGCAGATTACACCGGGGAGCTGTTTTTT
TRBV7-9	.	TRBD2	TRBJ2-3	CASSLWRGAGTDTQYF	TGTGCCAGCAGCTTATGGCGGGGGGCCGGGACAGATACGCAGTATTTT
TRBV9	few	TRBD1	TRBJ2-2	CASSPHPQDRETGELFF	TGTGCCAGCAGCCCTCACCCCCAGGACAGGGAAACCGGGGAGCTGTTTTTT
TRBV4-2	few	TRBD1	TRBJ1-5	CASSQETGTNQPQHF	TGTGCCAGCAGCCAAGAGACAGGGACCAATCAGCCCCAGCATTTT
TRBV28	.	.	TRBJ1-1	CASSLTTGNTEAFF	TGTGCCAGCAGTCTAACGACGGGTAACACTGAAGCTTTCTTT
TRBV11-2	.	.	TRBJ1-1	CASSRGDVNTEAFF	TGTGCCAGCAGCCGGGGGGACGTGAACACTGAAGCTTTCTTT
TRBV19	.	TRBD1	TRBJ1-1	CASTMTGTNTEAFF	TGTGCCAGTACCATGACAGGGACTAACACTGAAGCTTTCTTT
TRBV12-5	few	.	TRBJ2-1	CASGPEQFF	TGTGCTAGTGGCCCTGAGCAGTTCTTC
TRBV2	.	.	TRBJ2-7	CASSERGGPTYEQYF	TGTGCCAGCAGTGAAAGGGGCGGGCCCACCTACGAGCAGTACTTC
TRBV7-2	.	TRBD1	TRBJ1-3	CASSPRTGSGNTIYF	TGTGCCAGCAGCCCAAGGACAGGCTCTGGAAACACCATATATTTT
TRBV7-2	.	.	TRBJ2-1	CASSQKRLVQGNEQFF	TGTGCCAGCAGCCAGAAAAGGCTAGTCCAGGGGAATGAGCAGTTCTTC
TRBV6-6	once	.	TRBJ2-2	CASSYTGYTGELFF	TGTGCCAGCAGTTACACTGGGTACACCGGGGAGCTGTTTTTT